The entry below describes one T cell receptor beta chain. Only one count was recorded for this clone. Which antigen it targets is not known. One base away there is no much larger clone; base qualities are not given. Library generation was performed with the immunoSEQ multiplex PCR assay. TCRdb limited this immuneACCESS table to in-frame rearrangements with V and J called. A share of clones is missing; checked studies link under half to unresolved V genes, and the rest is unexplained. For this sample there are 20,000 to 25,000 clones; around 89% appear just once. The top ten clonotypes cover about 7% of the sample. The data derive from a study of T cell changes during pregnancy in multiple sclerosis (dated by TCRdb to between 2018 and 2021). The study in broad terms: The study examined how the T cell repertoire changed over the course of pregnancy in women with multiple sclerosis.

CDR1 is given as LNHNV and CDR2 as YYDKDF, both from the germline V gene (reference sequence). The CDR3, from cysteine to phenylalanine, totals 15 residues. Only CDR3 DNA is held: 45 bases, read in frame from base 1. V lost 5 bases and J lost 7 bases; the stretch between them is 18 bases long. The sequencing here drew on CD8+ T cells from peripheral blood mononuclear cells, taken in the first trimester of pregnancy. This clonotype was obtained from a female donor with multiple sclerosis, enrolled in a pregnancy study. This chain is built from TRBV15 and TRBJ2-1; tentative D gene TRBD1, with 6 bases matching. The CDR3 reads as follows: CATSGRLQGANEQFF. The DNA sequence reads TGTGCCACCAGCGGTAGGCTACAGGGTGCTAATGAGCAGTTCTTC. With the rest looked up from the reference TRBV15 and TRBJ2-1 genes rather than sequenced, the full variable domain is DAMVIQNPRYQVTQFGKPVTLSCSQTLNHNVMYWYQQKSSQAPKLLFHYYDKDFNNEADTPDNFQSRRPNTSFCFLDIRSPGLGDTAMYLCATSGRLQGANEQFFGPGTRLTVL.